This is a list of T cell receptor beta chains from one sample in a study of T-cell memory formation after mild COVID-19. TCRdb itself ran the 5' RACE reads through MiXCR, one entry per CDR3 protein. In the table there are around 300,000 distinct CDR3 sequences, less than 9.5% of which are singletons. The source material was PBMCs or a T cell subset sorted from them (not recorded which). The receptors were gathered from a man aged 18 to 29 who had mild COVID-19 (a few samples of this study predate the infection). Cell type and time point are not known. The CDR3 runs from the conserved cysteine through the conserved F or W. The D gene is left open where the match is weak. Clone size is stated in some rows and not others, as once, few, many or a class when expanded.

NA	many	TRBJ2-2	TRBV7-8	TGTGCCAGCAGCTTTCCTGTTACGAACACCGGGGAGCTGTTTTTT	CASSFPVTNTGELFF
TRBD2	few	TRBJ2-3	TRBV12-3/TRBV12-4	TGTGCCAGCAGTCCAGCGGGGGGAACCACAGATACGCAGTATTTT	CASSPAGGTTDTQYF
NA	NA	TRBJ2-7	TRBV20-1	TGCAGTGCTCCAAGGCCAGGGGCGCAGGAGCAGTACTTC	CSAPRPGAQEQYF
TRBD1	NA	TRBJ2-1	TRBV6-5	TGTGCCAGCAGGCTTACCGGGACAGTGGGGGACAATGAGCAGTTCTTC	CASRLTGTVGDNEQFF
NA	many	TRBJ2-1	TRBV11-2	TGTGCCAGCAGCTTATTAGCGAGGGGCTTTTACAATGAGCAGTTCTTC	CASSLLARGFYNEQFF
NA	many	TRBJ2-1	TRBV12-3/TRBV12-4	TGTGCCAGCAGTTTAACCGACCGCTCCTACAATGAGCAGTTCTTC	CASSLTDRSYNEQFF
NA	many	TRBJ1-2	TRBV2	TGTGCCAGCAGCCAGGGTAGAACTGGCTACACCTTC	CASSQGRTGYTF
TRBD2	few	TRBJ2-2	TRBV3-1	TGTGCCAGCAGCCGCCGGGGGGGCACCACCGGGGAGCTGTTTTTT	CASSRRGGTTGELFF
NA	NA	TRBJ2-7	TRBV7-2	TGTGCCAGCAGCTTAGCCCTTGTGGGTCTCCACGAGCAGTACTTC	CASSLALVGLHEQYF
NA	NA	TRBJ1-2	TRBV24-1	TGTGCCACCAGTGATTTGGGTGGCTACACCTTC	CATSDLGGYTF
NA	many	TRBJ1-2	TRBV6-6	TGTGCCAGCAGGCCAGACAGGAACTATGGCTACACCTTC	CASRPDRNYGYTF
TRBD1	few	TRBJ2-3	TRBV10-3	TGTGCCATCATCGACAGGGGAAGCGGTTCGCAGTATTTT	CAIIDRGSGSQYF
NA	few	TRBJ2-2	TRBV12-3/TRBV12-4	TGTGCTGGGCGGAACACCGGGGAGCTGTTTTTT	CAGRNTGELFF
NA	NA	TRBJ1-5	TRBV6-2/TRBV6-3	TGTGCCAGCAGTTACTCCTCGGGAACTCAGCCCCAGCATTTT	CASSYSSGTQPQHF
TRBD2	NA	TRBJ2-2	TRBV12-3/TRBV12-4	TGTGCCAGCTCTAGCGGGGGGAGCGCGAACACCGGGGAGCTGTTTTTT	CASSSGGSANTGELFF
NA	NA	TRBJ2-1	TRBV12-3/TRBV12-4	TGTGCCAGCAGTTTAGGTCAAAATGAGCAGTTCTTC	CASSLGQNEQFF
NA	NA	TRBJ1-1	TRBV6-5	TGTGCCAGCAGTTACTCGATGGTAGTGAACACTGAAGCTTTCTTT	CASSYSMVVNTEAFF
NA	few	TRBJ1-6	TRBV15	TGTGCCACCAGCAGACACCCTTTGGATAATTCACCCCTCCACTTT	CATSRHPLDNSPLHF
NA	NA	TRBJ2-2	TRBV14	TGTGCCAGCAGCCAAGAACCTATAGGGGAGCTGTTTTTT	CASSQEPIGELFF
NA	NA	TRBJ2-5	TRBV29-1	TGCAGCGTCCCTACAAGAACCGGGACGGGGTTACCAAGACAGACCCAGTACTTC	CSVPTRTGTGLPRQTQYF
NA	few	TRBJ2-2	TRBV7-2	TGTGCCAGCAGCGGGACGACCCCCCCGAGGACCGGGGAGCTGTTTTTT	CASSGTTPPRTGELFF
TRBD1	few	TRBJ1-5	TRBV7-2	TGTGCCAGCGGGACAGGGGCCCTCAATCAGCCCCAGCATTTT	CASGTGALNQPQHF
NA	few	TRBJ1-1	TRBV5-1	TGCGCCAGCAGCTTGGAGGGGGTAAACACTGAAGCTTTCTTT	CASSLEGVNTEAFF
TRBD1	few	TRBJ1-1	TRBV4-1	TGCGCCAGCAGCCAACGGGACAGGGCAAACACTGAAGCTTTCTTT	CASSQRDRANTEAFF
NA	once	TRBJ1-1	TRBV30	TGTGCCTGGAGACCCCGGTGGACTGAAGCTTTCTTT	CAWRPRWTEAFF
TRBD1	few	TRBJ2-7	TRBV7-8	TGTGCCAGCAGCTTGGGACAGGATTGGGGCGAGCAGTACTTC	CASSLGQDWGEQYF
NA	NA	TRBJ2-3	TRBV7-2	TGTGCCAGCAGCTTAGTGGGGTTATATACGCAGTATTTT	CASSLVGLYTQYF
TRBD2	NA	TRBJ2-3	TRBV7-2	TGTGCCGGCGCTTGGGAGGGGAGCGGCACAGATACGCAGTATTTT	CAGAWEGSGTDTQYF
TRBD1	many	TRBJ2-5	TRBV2	TGTGCCAGCAGTGAGCTTACCAGGGGGCTGCCCCAGTACTTC	CASSELTRGLPQYF
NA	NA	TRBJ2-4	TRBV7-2	TGTGCCAGCAGCTTAGTGACCATTCAGTACTTC	CASSLVTIQYF
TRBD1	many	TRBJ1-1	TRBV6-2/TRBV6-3	TGTGCCAGCAGTTACGACCTGACAGGGGAGGCCACTGAAGCTTTCTTT	CASSYDLTGEATEAFF
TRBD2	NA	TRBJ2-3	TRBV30	TGTGCCTGGCGGAGGGGAGGGGCCACAGATACGCAGTATTTT	CAWRRGGATDTQYF
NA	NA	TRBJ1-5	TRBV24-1	TGTGCCACCAGTGATAGAGTTTTGCCGAGAGGTAATCAGCCCCAGCATTTT	CATSDRVLPRGNQPQHF
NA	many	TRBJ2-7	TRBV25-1	TGTGCCAGCAGTGCCGGGACGGGGAAATACGAGCAGTACTTC	CASSAGTGKYEQYF
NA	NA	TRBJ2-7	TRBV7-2	TGTGCCAGCAGCTTAGCGCCTATCGGAACCTACGAGCAGTACTTC	CASSLAPIGTYEQYF
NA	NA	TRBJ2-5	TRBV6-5	TGTGCCAGCAGCCCCTCCACCAGGGAGACCCAGTACTTC	CASSPSTRETQYF
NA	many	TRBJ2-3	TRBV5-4	TGTGCCAGCAGCGGTGGGGGGCTAGGAGATACGCAGTATTTT	CASSGGGLGDTQYF
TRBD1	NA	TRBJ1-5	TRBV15	TGTGCCACCAGCAGGCCCGGGACAGGCTATCGGGCCCCGAATCAGCCCCAGCATTTT	CATSRPGTGYRAPNQPQHF
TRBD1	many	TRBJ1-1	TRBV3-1	TGTGCCAGCAGCCAACGACAGGGCGGCACTGAAGCTTTCTTT	CASSQRQGGTEAFF
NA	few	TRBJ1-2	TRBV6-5	TGTGCCAGCAGTTACAACCCCGGGGAGTATGGCTACACCTTC	CASSYNPGEYGYTF
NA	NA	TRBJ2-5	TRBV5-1	TGCGCCAGCAGCACCGGACTCGTTGGAGAGACCCAGTACTTC	CASSTGLVGETQYF
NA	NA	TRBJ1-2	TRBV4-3	TGCGCCAGCAGCCCCCAGTGGCCGGGCAGGGACTATGGCTACACCTTC	CASSPQWPGRDYGYTF
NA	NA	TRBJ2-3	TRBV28	TGTGCCAGCAGTTTAGGGGGCCGGACGTCGGATACGCAGTATTTT	CASSLGGRTSDTQYF
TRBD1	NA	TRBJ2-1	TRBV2	TGTGCCAGCAGTTCCGGGACAGTCTACAATGAGCAGTTCTTC	CASSSGTVYNEQFF
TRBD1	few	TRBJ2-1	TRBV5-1	TGCGCCAGCAGCTTGGGACAGGGTCTCCCCAATGAGCAGTTCTTC	CASSLGQGLPNEQFF
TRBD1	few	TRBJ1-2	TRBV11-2	TGTGCCAGCAGCTTAAGGGGACAGGGGGCGCCGGGCTACACCTTC	CASSLRGQGAPGYTF